This T cell receptor (beta chain) was captured by sequencing in a study of T-cell memory formation after mild COVID-19. There are 14 residues in the CDR3. Trimming at V came to 2 bases and at J to 6 bases, leaving 5 bases not matched to a gene. Germline V gene data show CDR1 as SEHNR and CDR2 as FQNEAQ (reference sequence). Whole-study findings and limits: Several responding clones turned up in pre-infection memory, indicating that cross-reactive memory may have taken part. Contracting clones from day 15 to 85 showed balanced CD4/CD8; later expanders favored CD4+.

This clonotype was found a few times. Its cognate antigen is unknown. Via MiXCR, TCRdb re-called the 5' RACE reads, giving one row per CDR3 protein. Of about 200,000 distinct CDR3 sequences detected, about 9.2% appear once; the ten largest clones hold roughly 4%. Sequencing input: PBMCs or a T cell subset sorted from them (not recorded which). The chain uses TRBV7-9 and TRBJ1-2; 8 bases map to TRBD1. This TCR was sampled from a man between 18 and 29 years old who had mild COVID-19 (a few samples of this study predate the infection). Cell type and time point are not known. CDR3 in DNA: TGTGCCAGCAGCTTATGGCGGACAGGGCATGGCTACACCTTC. Translated: CASSLWRTGHGYTF.